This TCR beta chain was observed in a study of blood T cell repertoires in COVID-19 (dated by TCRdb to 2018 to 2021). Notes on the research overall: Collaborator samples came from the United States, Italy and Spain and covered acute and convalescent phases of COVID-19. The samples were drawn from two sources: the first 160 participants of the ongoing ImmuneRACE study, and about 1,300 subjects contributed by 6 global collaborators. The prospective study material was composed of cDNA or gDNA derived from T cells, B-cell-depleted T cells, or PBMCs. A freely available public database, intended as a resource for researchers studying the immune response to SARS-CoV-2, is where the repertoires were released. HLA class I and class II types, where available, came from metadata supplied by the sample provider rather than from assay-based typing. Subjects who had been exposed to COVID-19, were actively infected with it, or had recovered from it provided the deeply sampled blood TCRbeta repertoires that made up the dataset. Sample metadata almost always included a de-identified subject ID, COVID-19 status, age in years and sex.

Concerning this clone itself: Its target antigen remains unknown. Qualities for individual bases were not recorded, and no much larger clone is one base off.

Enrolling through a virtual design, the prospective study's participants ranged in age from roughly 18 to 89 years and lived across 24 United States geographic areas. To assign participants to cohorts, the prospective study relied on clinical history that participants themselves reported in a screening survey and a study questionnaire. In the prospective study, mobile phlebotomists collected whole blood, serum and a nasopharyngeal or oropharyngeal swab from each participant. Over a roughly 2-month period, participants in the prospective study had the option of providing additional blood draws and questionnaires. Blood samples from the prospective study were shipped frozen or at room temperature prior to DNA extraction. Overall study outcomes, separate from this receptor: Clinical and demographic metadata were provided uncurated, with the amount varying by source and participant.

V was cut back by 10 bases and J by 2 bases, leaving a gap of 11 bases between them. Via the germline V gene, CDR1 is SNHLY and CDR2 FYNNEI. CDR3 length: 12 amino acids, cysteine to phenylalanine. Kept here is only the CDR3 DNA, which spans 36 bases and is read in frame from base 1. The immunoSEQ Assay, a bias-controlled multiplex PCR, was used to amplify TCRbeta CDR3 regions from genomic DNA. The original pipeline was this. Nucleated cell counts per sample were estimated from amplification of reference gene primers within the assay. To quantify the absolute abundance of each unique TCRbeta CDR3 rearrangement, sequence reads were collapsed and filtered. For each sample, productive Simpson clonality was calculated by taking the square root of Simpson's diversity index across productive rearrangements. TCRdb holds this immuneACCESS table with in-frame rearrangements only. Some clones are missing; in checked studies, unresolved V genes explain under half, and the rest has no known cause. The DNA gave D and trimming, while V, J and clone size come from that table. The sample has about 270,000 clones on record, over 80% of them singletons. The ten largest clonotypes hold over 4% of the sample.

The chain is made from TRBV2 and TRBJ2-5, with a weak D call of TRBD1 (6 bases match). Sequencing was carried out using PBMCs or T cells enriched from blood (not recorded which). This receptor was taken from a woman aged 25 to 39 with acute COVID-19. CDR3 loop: CANRDTQETQYF. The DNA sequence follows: TGTGCCAACCGGGACACTCAAGAGACCCAGTACTTC.